This T cell receptor (beta chain) was obtained from a study of shared clonotypes between healthy human individuals (TCRdb year 2020). Turning to the overall study: The cohort comprised two women and a few men aged 18 to 49 years. For each donor, CD4 naive and CD4 memory were each given three plates, CD8 naive was given two plates, and CD8 memory was given one plate. Blood TCR repertoires of roughly five healthy adults were deeply sequenced to estimate repertoire size and the extent of clonotype sharing between individuals. Libraries were prepared and TCR repertoires were sequenced by different laboratories using diverse techniques, in order to increase sequencing depth and limit assay-specific biases. Leukapheresis yielded between about 0.94 and 9.5 billion PBMCs per donor.

The research as a whole found: Sharing across several donors was observed for around 4.8% of naive CD4, less than 4% of naive CD8, about 2.3% of memory CD4, and roughly 0.4% of memory CD8 clonotypes. Pairwise subsampling indicated that sequencing depth was expected to affect the degree of clonotype sharing among donors. Higher generation probabilities were observed for clonotypes shared by all four sorted-subset donors than for non-shared clonotypes. Naive subsets generally had larger estimated clonotype richness than memory subsets did. Incomplete sequencing was indicated by rarefaction of sorted-subset datasets, despite the large sequencing depth. Because the study included only a small number of donors, the genetic and exposure-history diversity represented was limited. Only blood was sampled, and tissue TCR repertoires likely differ from those in blood.

V has 4 bases trimmed and J has 0 bases trimmed; junction bases matching no gene number 3. The CDR3 has 14 amino acids, counting the end cysteine and phenylalanine. Only the CDR3 DNA stays, 42 bases, in frame from base 1. The germline V gene encodes CDR1 KGHSH and CDR2 LQKENI. Points on this clone: The antigen this receptor binds is unknown. Base qualities are missing; no much larger clone stands one base away.

For the CD8 naive samples, CD45RO-negative cells were positively selected for CCR7, yielding a CD45RA+CCR7+ population from which TemRA cells were excluded. The donors were healthy, HIV-negative adults who had no recently reported acute infections or vaccinations. Every donor was a Caucasian adult residing in Nashville, Tennessee, USA. Blood was obtained by leukapheresis, after which PBMCs were separated by Ficoll-Histopaque density gradient centrifugation and cryopreserved in liquid nitrogen vapor phase. Analytical flow cytometry was used to check the purity and quantity of each magnetically sorted T cell population. From each sorted fraction, genomic DNA was isolated and quantified by UV absorbance on a Nanodrop 2000c. TCR CDR3 regions were amplified from genomic DNA by multiplex PCR using the deep immunoSEQ assay. For each cell subset, the extracted genomic DNA was distributed evenly across all wells of several immunoSEQ 96-well plates, and each plate served as one replicate. For sorted subsets, around 200 ng genomic DNA, equal to 25,000 to 35,000 T cell genomes, was loaded into each replicate PCR. Purified libraries were quantified with a Qubit 3.0 fluorometer, sized on a Bioanalyzer 2100, and re-quantified with the KAPA Library Quantification kit. Every immunoSEQ 96-well plate was sequenced on a dedicated single-read 150-cycle Illumina NextSeq 550 flow cell. From the authors' description of their analysis: Because only junctional sequences without quality scores were contained in the immunoSEQ output, filtering matching that applied to full-length reads could not be performed. To assign V/J genes and CDR3, sequences were annotated using PyIR, a Python wrapper for IgBLAST v1.9, with IMGT germline references. Any read was removed if the V/J assignment was weak (E-value above 1e-6), the CDR3 was missing, or the read contained stop codons, out-of-frame junctions, or ambiguous translated residues. A V3J clonotype was defined by an identical inferred V gene, J gene, and CDR3 amino acid sequence. Percentage overlap between repertoires was calculated by dividing the number of shared unique clonotypes by the size of the smaller repertoire. Repertoire richness was assessed with RTK rarefaction, the Chao1 estimator, and Recon v2.1 estimates of unobserved clonotypes. For all TCRbeta clonotypes obtained by the gDNA method from several donors, generation probabilities were computed with OLGA. In its TCRdb copy, this immuneACCESS table keeps in-frame sequences only and misses some clones. Where compared with another copy, unresolved V genes explain less than half of these, and the others have no known cause. V and J calls and clone size come straight from that table; D and trimming were deduced from the DNA. For this sample the table gives millions of clones, of which around 96% were detected only once. The biggest ten clones account for 0.85% to 1.2% of the sample.

This receptor was taken from a man aged 18-30 years in good health. The chain is assembled from TRBV18 and TRBJ2-7, with TRBD2 matching 7 junction bases. The specimen was naive CD8+ T cells sorted from blood. Taken with the paper, the label for cell subset or site translates to: CD45RA+CCR7+. The CDR3 in this case is CASSQPSGSYEQYF. DNA sequence: TGTGCCAGCTCACAGCCTAGCGGCTCCTACGAGCAGTACTTC.